Reported below is one T cell receptor (beta chain). The antigen this receptor binds is unknown. No base quality information exists; no much larger clone differs at one position. This sample was included in a study of OX40 agonist ivuxolimab in advanced cancers. For context, the study as a whole: Ivuxolimab was a fully human IgG2 agonistic monoclonal antibody targeting the costimulatory receptor OX40 (CD134). A male proportion of under 85% and a mean age of approximately 61 years, ranging from roughly 23 to 79, were recorded for the dose-escalation cohort. Intravenous ivuxolimab was administered to patients every 2 weeks at six dose levels: 0.01, 0.1, 0.3, 1.5, 3 and 10 mg/kg. Patients were allowed to have had prior anti-PD-1, anti-PD-L1 or anti-CTLA-4 therapy, and around two fifths of the dose-escalation patients had been treated with checkpoint inhibitors. The paper describes the monotherapy dose-escalation part (N = 52 patients) of the phase I trial of ivuxolimab. Partial responses occurred in three dose-escalation patients, of whom one had hepatocellular carcinoma and two had cutaneous melanoma. Peripheral TCRbeta sequencing aimed to test whether ivuxolimab altered TCR sequence diversity and caused clonal T-cell expansion. Of the approximately 54 dose-escalation patients, hepatocellular carcinoma was present in approximately 20, melanoma in approximately 15, renal cell carcinoma in 9 and head and neck cancer in 9. Study-level results and caveats: In the 0.1-3.0 mg/kg groups, partial responders were among the patients with the lowest normalized peripheral clonal expansion, particularly in CD8+ T cells. Low levels of normalized T-cell clonal expansion were also seen in some patients who did not respond. On average, CD8+ T cells showed more expanded clones than CD4+ T cells after ivuxolimab. Antigen specificity was not determined for the clonally expanded peripheral T cells. At doses from 0.1 to 3.0 mg/kg, clonal expansion was seen in both CD4+ and CD8+ blood T cells between baseline and week 6.

For sequencing of the TCRbeta CDR3 region, genomic DNA was extracted from the sorted cells. The immunoSEQ Assay was used for sequencing of TCRbeta CDR3 regions. TCRdb obtained this table from immuneACCESS and retained in-frame rearrangements with V and J assigned. These tables miss some clones; where compared with another copy, unresolved V genes account for less than half of the shortfall, and the remainder is unexplained. This sample gives about 59,000 clones in total; about 94% of them show up just once. The ten top clones hold roughly 19% of the sample. Here V drops 2 bases and J drops 4 bases, and the junction holds 9 bases not matched to any gene. The CDR3 spans 17 residues, from the cysteine through the phenylalanine. Only the CDR3 region is kept as DNA, spanning 51 bases read in frame from base 1. Per the germline V gene, SGHVS is the CDR1 and FNYEAQ is the CDR2. Patients with autoimmune disease history or receiving systemic immunosuppression were excluded from the trial. Peripheral blood for TCR sequencing was collected from all dose cohorts at baseline, on cycle 4 day 1, and on cycle 7 day 1. Samples came from an open-label, multicenter, first-in-human phase I dose-escalation trial of ivuxolimab. Adults with locally advanced or metastatic head and neck squamous cell, hepatocellular, melanoma or renal cell carcinoma were enrolled in the trial. CD4+ and CD8+ T cells were sorted separately from peripheral blood before TCR sequencing.

The receptor comes from an adult with an advanced solid tumor such as melanoma, head and neck, liver or kidney cancer. This sample comprised CD4+ or CD8+ T cells sorted from blood, obtained in a trial of the OX40 agonist ivuxolimab. This chain joins TRBV7-6 to TRBJ2-1; 9 nucleotides in the junction match TRBD2. The bases read TGTGCCAGCAGCTTAAGGTCGGCGGGAGGGCAGTACAATGAGCAGTTCTTC. The resulting protein is CASSLRSAGGQYNEQFF.